The clone carrying this T cell receptor beta chain occurred a few times. The sample originates from a study of neurological immune-mediated disorders. In TCRdb, the 5' RACE reads were re-called with MiXCR into one record per CDR3 protein. The table shows about 120,000 distinct CDR3 sequences, with roughly 3.4% occurring only once. The CDR3 is 18 amino acids. Germline CDR1 is SGHRS and CDR2 is YFSETQ. V lost 4 bases, J lost 2 bases, and 11 bases stayed unmatched. The V and J genes are TRBV5-1 and TRBJ2-5, with 13 bases aligning to TRBD2. The source is a woman aged 25 to 39 with multiple sclerosis. Sample: PBMCs. CDR3 nucleotide sequence: TGCGCCAGCAGCCATGGGGCACTAGCGGGGGGGCTTCAAGAGACCCAGTACTTC. This gives the protein CASSHGALAGGLQETQYF.